The source of this TCR beta chain is a study of blood T cells in healthy people across ages. With a J-beta primer mix and a sample-barcoded 5' primer, a second PCR ran roughly 7 to 11 cycles. One entry per CDR3 protein results from TCRdb running MiXCR on the 5' RACE reads. The data hold some 1.8 million distinct CDR3 sequences, with roughly two fifths observed a single time. The CDR3 extends over 16 amino acids. From germline, CDR1 is LGHNA and CDR2 YNFKEQ. With regard to this clonotype: The junction and the germline gene differ at one end; a read error may be behind it.

The TCR comes from a human donor in good health. V usage is TRBV4-2 and J usage is TRBJ1-1; D is perhaps TRBD1 (5 bases). The sample was blood. The DNA of the CDR3 is TGTGCCAACAGCCAGGCGTCGGCCCCAGGGTACACTGAAGCTTTCTTT. Protein sequence: CANSQASAPGYTEAFF.